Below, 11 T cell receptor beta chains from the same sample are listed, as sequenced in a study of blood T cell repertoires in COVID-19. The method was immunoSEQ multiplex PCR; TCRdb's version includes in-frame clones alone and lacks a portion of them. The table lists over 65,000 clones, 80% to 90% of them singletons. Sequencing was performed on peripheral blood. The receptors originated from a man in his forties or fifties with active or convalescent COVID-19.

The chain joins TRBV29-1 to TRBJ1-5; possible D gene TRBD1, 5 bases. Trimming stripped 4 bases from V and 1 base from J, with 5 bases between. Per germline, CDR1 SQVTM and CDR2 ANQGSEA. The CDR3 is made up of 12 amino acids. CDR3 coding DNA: TGCAGCGTTGGACAGAGCAATCAGCCCCAGCATTTT. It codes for CSVGQSNQPQHF.

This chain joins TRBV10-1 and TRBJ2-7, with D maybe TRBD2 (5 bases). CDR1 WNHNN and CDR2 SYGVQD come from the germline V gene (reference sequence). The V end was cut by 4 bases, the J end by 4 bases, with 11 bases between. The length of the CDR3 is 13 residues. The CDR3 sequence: CASSGTGRYEQYF. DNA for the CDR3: TGCGCCAGCAGTGGGACTGGGAGATACGAGCAGTACTTC.

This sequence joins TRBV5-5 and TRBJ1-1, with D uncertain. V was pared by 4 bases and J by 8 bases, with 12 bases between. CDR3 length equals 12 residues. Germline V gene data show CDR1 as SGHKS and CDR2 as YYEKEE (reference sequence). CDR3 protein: CASSPGSLEAFF. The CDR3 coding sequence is TGTGCCAGCAGCCCCGGGTCCCTAGAAGCTTTCTTT.

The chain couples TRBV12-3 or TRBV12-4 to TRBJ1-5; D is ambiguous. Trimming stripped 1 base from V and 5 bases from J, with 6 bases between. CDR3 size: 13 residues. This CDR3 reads CASSLGNHQPQHF. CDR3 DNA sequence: TGTGCCAGCAGTTTAGGTAATCATCAGCCCCAGCATTTT.

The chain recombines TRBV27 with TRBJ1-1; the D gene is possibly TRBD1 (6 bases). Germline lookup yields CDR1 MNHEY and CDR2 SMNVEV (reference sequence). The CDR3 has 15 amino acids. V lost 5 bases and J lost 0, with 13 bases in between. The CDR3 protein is CASSRSTGLNTEAFF. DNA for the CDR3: TGTGCCAGCAGTCGCTCGACAGGACTGAACACTGAAGCTTTCTTT.

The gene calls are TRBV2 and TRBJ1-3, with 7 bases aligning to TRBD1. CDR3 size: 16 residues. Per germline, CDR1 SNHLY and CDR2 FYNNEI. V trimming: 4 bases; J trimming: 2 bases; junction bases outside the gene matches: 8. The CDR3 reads CASSGNRGFAGNTIYF. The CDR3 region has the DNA TGTGCCAGCAGTGGAAACAGGGGTTTCGCTGGAAACACCATATATTTT.

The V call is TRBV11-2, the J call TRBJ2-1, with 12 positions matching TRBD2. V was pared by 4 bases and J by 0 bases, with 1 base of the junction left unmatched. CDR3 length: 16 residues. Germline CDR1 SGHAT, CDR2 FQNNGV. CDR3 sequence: CASSWTSGNSYNEQFF. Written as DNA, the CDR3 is TGTGCCAGCAGCTGGACTAGCGGGAACTCCTACAATGAGCAGTTCTTC.

The CDR3 here is CASSSRGWQGNTIYF. The CDR3 DNA follows: TGTGCCAGCAGCTCCAGGGGCTGGCAGGGAAACACCATATATTTT. This chain uses TRBV5-6 with TRBJ1-3; D possibly corresponds to TRBD1 (6 bases). Trimming took 3 bases from V and 4 from J, leaving 14 bases between them. The germline V gene encodes CDR1 SGHDT and CDR2 YYEEEE. The CDR3 length is 15 residues.

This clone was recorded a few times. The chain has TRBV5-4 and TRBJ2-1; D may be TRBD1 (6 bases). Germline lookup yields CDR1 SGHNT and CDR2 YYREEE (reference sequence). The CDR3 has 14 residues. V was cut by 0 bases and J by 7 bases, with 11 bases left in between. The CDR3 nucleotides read TGTGCCAGCAGCTTGGGGGGGCTTGGGAATGAGCAGTTCTTC. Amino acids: CASSLGGLGNEQFF.

The CDR3 is CASSSLAGGSYEQFF. CDR3 sequence (DNA): TGTGCCAGCAGTTCTCTAGCGGGGGGGAGCTATGAGCAGTTCTTC. V and J are TRBV7-6 and TRBJ2-1; 12 nucleotides agree with TRBD2. The CDR3 is made up of 15 amino acids. Germline V gives CDR1 SGHVS, CDR2 FNYEAQ. V was clipped by 6 bases and J by 8 bases; unmatched bases: 8. The whole variable domain, remainder taken from reference TRBV7-6 and TRBJ2-1, is GAGVSQSPRYKVTKRGQDVALRCDPISGHVSLYWYRQALGQGPEFLTYFNYEAQQDKSGLPNDRFSAERPEGSISTLTIQRTEQRDSAMYRCASSSLAGGSYEQFFGPGTRLTVL.

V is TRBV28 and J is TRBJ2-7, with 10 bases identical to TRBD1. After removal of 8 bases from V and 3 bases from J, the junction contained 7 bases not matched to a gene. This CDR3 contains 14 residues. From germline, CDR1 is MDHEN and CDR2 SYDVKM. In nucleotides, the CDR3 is TGTGCCAGCTGGGGGACAGGGGTTTTCTACGAGCAGTACTTC. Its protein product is CASWGTGVFYEQYF.